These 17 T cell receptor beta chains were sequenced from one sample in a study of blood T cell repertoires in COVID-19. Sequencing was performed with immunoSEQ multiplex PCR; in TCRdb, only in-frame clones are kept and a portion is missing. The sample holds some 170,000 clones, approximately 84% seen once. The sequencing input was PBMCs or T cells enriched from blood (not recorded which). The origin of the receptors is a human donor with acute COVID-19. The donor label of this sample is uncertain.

Here the CDR3 reads CASSLRDRPTDTQYF. Here the CDR3 DNA reads TGTGCCAGCAGCTTACGGGACAGGCCCACAGATACGCAGTATTTT. The V call is TRBV5-4, the J call TRBJ2-3; 8 bases line up with TRBD1. In germline, CDR1 is SGHNT, CDR2 YYREEE (reference sequence). This CDR3 comprises 15 residues. Unmatched junction bases numbered 4, after V lost 2 bases and J lost 2 bases.

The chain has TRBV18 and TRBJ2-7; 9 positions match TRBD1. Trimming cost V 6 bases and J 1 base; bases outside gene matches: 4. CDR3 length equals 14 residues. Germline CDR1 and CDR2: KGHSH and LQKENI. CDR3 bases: TGTGCCAGCTCCCTTGACAGGGGGTCCTACGAGCAGTACTTC. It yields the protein CASSLDRGSYEQYF.

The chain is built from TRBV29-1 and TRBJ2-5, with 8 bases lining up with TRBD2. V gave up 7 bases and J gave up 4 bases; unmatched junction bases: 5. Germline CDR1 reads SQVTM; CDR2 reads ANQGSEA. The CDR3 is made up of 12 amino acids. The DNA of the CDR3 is TGCAGCGGGGGCGCGGGAGGAGAGACCCAGTACTTC. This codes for CSGGAGGETQYF.

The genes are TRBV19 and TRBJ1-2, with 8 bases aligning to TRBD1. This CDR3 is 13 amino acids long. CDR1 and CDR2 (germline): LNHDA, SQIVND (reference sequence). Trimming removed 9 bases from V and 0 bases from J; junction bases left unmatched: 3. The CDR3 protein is CASGQGANYGYTF. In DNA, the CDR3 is TGTGCCAGCGGACAGGGAGCTAACTATGGCTACACCTTC.

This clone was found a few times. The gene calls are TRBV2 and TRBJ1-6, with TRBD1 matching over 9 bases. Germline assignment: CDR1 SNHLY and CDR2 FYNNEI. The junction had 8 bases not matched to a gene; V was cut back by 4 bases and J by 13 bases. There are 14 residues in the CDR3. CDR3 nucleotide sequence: TGTGCCAGCAGTGGGAGACAGGGGGATGGTCCCCTCCACTTT. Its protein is CASSGRQGDGPLHF.

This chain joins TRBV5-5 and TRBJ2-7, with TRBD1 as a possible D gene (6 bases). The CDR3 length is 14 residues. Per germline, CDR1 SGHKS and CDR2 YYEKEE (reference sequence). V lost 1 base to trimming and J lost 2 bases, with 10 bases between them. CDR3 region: CASSLYQGPYEQYF. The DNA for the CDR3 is TGTGCCAGCAGCTTGTATCAGGGGCCCTACGAGCAGTACTTC.

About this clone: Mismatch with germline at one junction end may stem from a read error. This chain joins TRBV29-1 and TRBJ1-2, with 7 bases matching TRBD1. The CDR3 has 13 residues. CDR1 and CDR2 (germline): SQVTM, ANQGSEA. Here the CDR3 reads CSVEGGAGYGYTF. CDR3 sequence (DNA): TGCAGCGTGGAAGGGGGCGCCGGCTATGGCTACACCTTC.

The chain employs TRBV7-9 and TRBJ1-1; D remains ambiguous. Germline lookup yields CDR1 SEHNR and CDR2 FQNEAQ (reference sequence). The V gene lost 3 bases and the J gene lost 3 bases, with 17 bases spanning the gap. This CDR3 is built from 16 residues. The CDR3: CASSFSGNRKDTEAFF. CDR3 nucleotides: TGTGCCAGCAGCTTTTCGGGGAATAGAAAGGACACTGAAGCTTTCTTT.

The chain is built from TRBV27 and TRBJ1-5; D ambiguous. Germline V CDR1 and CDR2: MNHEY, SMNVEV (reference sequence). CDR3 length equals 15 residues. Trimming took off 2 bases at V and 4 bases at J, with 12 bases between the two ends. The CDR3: CASSLSSPGNQPQHF. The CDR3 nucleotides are TGTGCCAGCAGTTTAAGTTCGCCCGGGAATCAGCCCCAGCATTTT.

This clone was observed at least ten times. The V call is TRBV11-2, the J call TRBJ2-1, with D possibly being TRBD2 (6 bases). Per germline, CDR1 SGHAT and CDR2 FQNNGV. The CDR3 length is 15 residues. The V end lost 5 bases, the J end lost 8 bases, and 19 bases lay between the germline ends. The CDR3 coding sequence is TGTGCCAGCAGCGGAGGGTCCTCGCGGGGCCATGAGCAGTTCTTC. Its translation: CASSGGSSRGHEQFF.

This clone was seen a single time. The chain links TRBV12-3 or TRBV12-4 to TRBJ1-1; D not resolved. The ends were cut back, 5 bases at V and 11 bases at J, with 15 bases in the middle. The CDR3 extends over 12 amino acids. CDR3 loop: CASSPFPGRAFF. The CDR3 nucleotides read TGTGCCAGCAGTCCCTTTCCGGGTAGGGCTTTCTTT.

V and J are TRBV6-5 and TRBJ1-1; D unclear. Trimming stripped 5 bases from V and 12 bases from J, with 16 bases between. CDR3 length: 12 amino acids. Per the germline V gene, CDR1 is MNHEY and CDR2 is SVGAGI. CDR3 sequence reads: CASSPPEVTPFF. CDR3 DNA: TGTGCCAGCAGTCCCCCAGAGGTTACTCCTTTCTTT.

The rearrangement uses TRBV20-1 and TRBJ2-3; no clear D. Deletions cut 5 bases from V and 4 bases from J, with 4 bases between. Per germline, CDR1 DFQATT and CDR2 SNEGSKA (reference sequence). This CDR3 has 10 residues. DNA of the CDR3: TGCAGTGCTGCGGCAGATACGCAGTATTTT. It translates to CSAAADTQYF.

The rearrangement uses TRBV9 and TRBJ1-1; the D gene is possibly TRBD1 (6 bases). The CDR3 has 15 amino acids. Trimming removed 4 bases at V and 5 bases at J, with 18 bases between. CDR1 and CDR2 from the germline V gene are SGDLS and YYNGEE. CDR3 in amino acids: CASSPLGQSRTEAFF. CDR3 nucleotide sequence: TGTGCCAGCAGCCCCCTAGGACAGTCCCGAACTGAAGCTTTCTTT. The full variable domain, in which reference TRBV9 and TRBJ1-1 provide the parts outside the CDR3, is DSGVTQTPKHLITATGQRVTLRCSPRSGDLSVYWYQQSLDQGLQFLIQYYNGEERAKGNILERFSAQQFPDLHSELNLSSLELGDSALYFCASSPLGQSRTEAFFGQGTRLTVV.

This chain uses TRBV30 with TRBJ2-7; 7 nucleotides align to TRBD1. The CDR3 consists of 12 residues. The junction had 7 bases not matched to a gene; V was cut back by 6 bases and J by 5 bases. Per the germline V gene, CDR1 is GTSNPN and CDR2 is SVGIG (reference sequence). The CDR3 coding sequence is TGTGCCTGCCGACAGGGTCGGAACGAGCAGTACTTC. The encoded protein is CACRQGRNEQYF.

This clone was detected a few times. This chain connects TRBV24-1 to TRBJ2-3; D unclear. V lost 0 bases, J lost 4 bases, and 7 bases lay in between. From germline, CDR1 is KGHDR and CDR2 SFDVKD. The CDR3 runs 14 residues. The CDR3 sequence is CATSDLLLADTQYF. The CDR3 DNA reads TGTGCCACCAGTGATTTGTTGCTAGCAGATACGCAGTATTTT.

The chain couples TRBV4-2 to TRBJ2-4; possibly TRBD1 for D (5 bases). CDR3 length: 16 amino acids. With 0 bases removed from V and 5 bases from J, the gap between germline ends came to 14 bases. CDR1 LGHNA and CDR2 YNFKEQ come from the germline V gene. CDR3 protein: CASSQEIGVYENIQYF. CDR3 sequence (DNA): TGTGCCAGCAGCCAAGAAATAGGGGTTTACGAAAACATTCAGTACTTC.